Below are 21 T cell receptor beta chains sequenced from a single sample in a study of beta chain features in type 1 diabetes. Expressed TCRB transcripts were sequenced after all isolated RNA was converted to cDNA. Clones were read by immunoSEQ multiplex PCR, and TCRdb kept only the in-frame ones, dropping some. Here the sample spans around 400,000 clones, over 10% being singletons. Sequenced sample: naive CD4+ T cells from blood. Source of these receptors: a man between 18 and 29 years old in good health.

CDR3 nucleotide sequence: TGTGCCACCAGCAGAGTTCAGGGGAACACTGAAGCTTTCTTT. Amino acids: CATSRVQGNTEAFF. V gene TRBV15 combines with J gene TRBJ1-1; D might be TRBD1 (5 bases). The CDR3 extends over 14 amino acids. V lost 1 base to trimming and J lost 1 base, with 7 bases between them. Germline lookup yields CDR1 LNHNV and CDR2 YYDKDF (reference sequence).

The chain couples TRBV30 to TRBJ2-7; D unclear. The germline V gene encodes CDR1 GTSNPN and CDR2 SVGIG (reference sequence). The CDR3 totals 12 residues. V was clipped by 4 bases and J by 3 bases, with 10 bases between them. Written as DNA, the CDR3 is TGTGCCTGGATACCTAAGCGCTACGAGCAGTACTTC. It codes for CAWIPKRYEQYF.

This clone was picked up a small number of times. This chain connects TRBV9 to TRBJ2-1, with 7 positions matching TRBD1. The V gene end was trimmed by 4 bases and the J gene end by 8 bases; junction bases not matched to a gene: 12. Germline assignment: CDR1 SGDLS and CDR2 YYNGEE. The CDR3 spans 15 residues. This chain's CDR3 is CASSTNQRQGHEQFF. The CDR3 nucleotides read TGTGCCAGCAGCACCAACCAACGACAGGGCCATGAGCAGTTCTTC.

This clone appeared a few times. The rearrangement links TRBV4-3 to TRBJ2-1, with 11 nucleotides matching TRBD2. The V segment lost 4 bases and the J segment 6 bases; nucleotides outside the gene matches: 5. This CDR3 spans 15 amino acids. Germline-derived CDR1 and CDR2 are LGHNA and YSLEER. The CDR3 nucleotides read TGCGCCAGCAGCCTGACTAGCGGGGCCCCCAATGAGCAGTTCTTC. Its protein is CASSLTSGAPNEQFF.

The CDR3 DNA follows: TGTGCCAGCAGCTTATGGAGCGGGGGGAGCAATCAGCCCCAGCATTTT. This translates into CASSLWSGGSNQPQHF. This sequence joins TRBV7-9 and TRBJ1-5, with a tentative D call TRBD1 (5 bases). This CDR3 has 16 amino acids. V lost 2 bases, J lost 1 base, and 12 bases lay in between. The germline CDR1 and CDR2 sequences are SEHNR and FQNEAQ (reference sequence).

This clone was observed a few times. The V call is TRBV11-2, the J call TRBJ1-2; 8 nucleotides agree with TRBD1. The ends lost 5 bases at V and 8 bases at J; junction bases unmatched: 7. This CDR3 has 13 amino acids. Germline CDR1 reads SGHAT; CDR2 reads FQNNGV. The CDR3 coding sequence is TGTGCCAGCAGCCCCGGGACAGGTCGGGGCTACACCTTC. Its protein is CASSPGTGRGYTF.

The chain has TRBV28 and TRBJ1-2; D call uncertain. The CDR3 is made up of 14 amino acids. V gave up 3 bases and J gave up 4 bases, with 12 bases separating them. The germline V gene has CDR1 MDHEN and CDR2 SYDVKM. CDR3 residues: CASSFVTVGYGYTF. The CDR3 bases are TGTGCCAGCAGTTTTGTTACAGTGGGCTATGGCTACACCTTC.

This clone was picked up a small number of times. This sequence joins TRBV9 and TRBJ2-1; 10 bases are shared with TRBD2. Germline V gives CDR1 SGDLS, CDR2 YYNGEE. The CDR3 length is 15 residues. V was pared by 0 bases and J by 15 bases, with 12 bases of the junction left unmatched. The CDR3 reads CASSVDASGGANRFF. In DNA form, the CDR3 reads TGTGCCAGCAGCGTAGATGCTAGCGGGGGCGCTAACCGGTTCTTC.

The chain combines TRBV2 with TRBJ1-2; D may be TRBD1 (6 bases). CDR3 length: 15 amino acids. V lost 6 bases to trimming and J lost 8 bases, with 22 bases between them. CDR1 is SNHLY, CDR2 FYNNEI, per germline. DNA for the CDR3: TGTGCCAGCAGAAGAGTGACAGGCCCCTTGGGGGGCTACACCTTC. This codes for CASRRVTGPLGGYTF.

This clone was seen only a few times. The V and J genes are TRBV9 and TRBJ1-1; weak D call: TRBD1 (5 bases). Germline CDR1 reads SGDLS; CDR2 reads YYNGEE. V lost 1 base and J lost 3, with 7 bases in between. CDR3 length: 13 amino acids. The chain's CDR3 is CASSVRRDTEAFF. Written as DNA, the CDR3 is TGTGCCAGCAGCGTACGCAGGGACACTGAAGCTTTCTTT. The full variable domain, its missing parts supplied by reference TRBV9 and TRBJ1-1, is DSGVTQTPKHLITATGQRVTLRCSPRSGDLSVYWYQQSLDQGLQFLIQYYNGEERAKGNILERFSAQQFPDLHSELNLSSLELGDSALYFCASSVRRDTEAFFGQGTRLTVV.

This clone has a handful of counts. The chain carries TRBV7-2 and TRBJ2-5; 7 nucleotides align to TRBD1. The V and J ends lost 5 bases and 5 bases, in that order; junction bases with no gene match: 8. Germline CDR1 reads SGHTA; CDR2 reads FQGNSA. This CDR3 has 14 residues. CDR3 amino acids: CASSPQTGKETQYF. The CDR3 DNA reads as TGTGCCAGCAGCCCACAGACAGGGAAGGAGACCCAGTACTTC.

V and J are TRBV28 and TRBJ2-3; D unclear. V was pared by 4 bases and J by 6 bases, with 17 bases between. CDR3 size: 15 residues. Germline V lookup: CDR1 MDHEN, CDR2 SYDVKM. CDR3 region: CASSYPGLLLDTQYF. The DNA of the CDR3 is TGTGCCAGCAGTTACCCCGGGTTGCTTCTTGATACGCAGTATTTT.

V is TRBV7-2 and J is TRBJ2-5; possibly TRBD2 for D (6 bases). Trimming took off 5 bases at V and 5 bases at J, with 15 bases between the two ends. Germline V gene lookup returns CDR1 SGHTA and CDR2 FQGNSA. The CDR3 extends over 14 amino acids. The CDR3 nucleotides are TGTGCCAGCAGCGAGATGGGGGGAAGGGAGACCCAGTACTTC. It yields the protein CASSEMGGRETQYF. Using reference TRBV7-2 and TRBJ2-5 for the parts outside the CDR3, the full variable domain is GAGVSQSPSNKVTEKGKDVELRCDPISGHTALYWYRQSLGQGLEFLIYFQGNSAPDKSGLPSDRFSAERTGGSVSTLTIQRTQQEDSAVYLCASSEMGGRETQYFGPGTRLLVL.

This chain links TRBV30 with TRBJ1-2, with unresolved D. Between the trimmed V and J ends, which lost 3 bases and 3 bases, there was a span of 11 bases. Germline CDR1 reads GTSNPN; CDR2 reads SVGIG (reference sequence). This CDR3 region has 13 residues. CDR3 amino acids: CAWRIQEHYGYTF. In DNA form, the CDR3 reads TGTGCCTGGAGAATCCAGGAACACTATGGCTACACCTTC. Using reference TRBV30 and TRBJ1-2 for the parts outside the CDR3, the full variable domain is SQTIHQWPATLVQPVGSPLSLECTVEGTSNPNLYWYRQAAGRGLQLLFYSVGIGQISSEVPQNLSASRPQDRQFILSSKKLLLSDSGFYLCAWRIQEHYGYTFGSGTRLTVV.

J is TRBJ2-1 and V is TRBV5-6; D might be TRBD1 (5 bases). The germline CDR1 and CDR2 sequences are SGHDT and YYEEEE. V lost 1 base to trimming and J lost 3 bases, with 5 bases between them. The CDR3 contains 13 residues. The CDR3 loop is CASSLTGYNEQFF. In nucleotides, the CDR3 is TGTGCCAGCAGCTTGACAGGCTACAATGAGCAGTTCTTC.

The gene calls are TRBV4-2 and TRBJ2-7; TRBD1 matches at 7 bases. Germline values: CDR1 LGHNA, CDR2 YNFKEQ. With 3 bases clipped from V and 4 bases from J, the junction kept 12 bases outside the gene matches. This CDR3 is 16 amino acids long. The CDR3 spells CASSQDSDRVPYEQYF. The CDR3 DNA follows: TGTGCCAGCAGCCAGGATTCCGACAGGGTTCCTTACGAGCAGTACTTC.

This rearrangement joins TRBV5-1 to TRBJ2-1, with 10 bases lining up with TRBD2. Trimming took 4 bases from V and 9 from J; bases not matched to a gene: 10. Germline lookup yields CDR1 SGHRS and CDR2 YFSETQ. The length of the CDR3 is 15 residues. The CDR3 DNA is TGCGCCAGCAGCCGTGAAGCGGGGGGGCATTTTGAGCAGTTCTTC. Its protein product is CASSREAGGHFEQFF.

This clone was seen only a few times. The chain couples TRBV7-3 to TRBJ1-1; D is unresolved. Germline V gene data show CDR1 as SGHTA and CDR2 as FQGTGA. The CDR3 loop spans 13 amino acids. Trimming took 5 bases from V and 4 from J, leaving 11 bases between them. The CDR3 DNA is TGTGCCAGCAGCCACAACGTGGTCACTGAAGCTTTCTTT. It translates to CASSHNVVTEAFF.

This clone was seen only a few times. The chain couples TRBV5-1 to TRBJ1-2; D is possibly TRBD1 (6 bases). The V end lost 7 bases, the J end lost 8 bases, and 15 bases lay between the germline ends. The CDR3 runs to 12 residues. The germline V gene has CDR1 SGHRS and CDR2 YFSETQ. CDR3 DNA sequence: TGCGCCAGCCGGACAGCTGGCGGCGGCTACACCTTC. It specifies CASRTAGGGYTF.

The rearrangement links TRBV28 to TRBJ2-3, with 11 bases aligning to TRBD2. The germline CDR1 and CDR2 sequences are MDHEN and SYDVKM. CDR3 length: 15 amino acids. V was clipped by 5 bases and J by 0 bases; unmatched bases: 1. The CDR3 is CASSRTSGSTDTQYF. The CDR3, as DNA: TGTGCCAGCAGTAGGACTAGCGGGAGCACAGATACGCAGTATTTT.

The table lists this clone with a few counts. The V call is TRBV9, the J call TRBJ1-2; 7 bases agree with TRBD1. The trim removed 4 bases at V and 1 base at J, leaving 10 bases unmatched. CDR1 SGDLS and CDR2 YYNGEE come from the germline V gene. The CDR3 spans 16 residues. The CDR3 DNA reads as TGTGCCAGCAGCCCTAGGGGACAGCTCTTTAACTATGGCTACACCTTC. It yields the protein CASSPRGQLFNYGYTF. Combining the CDR3 with reference TRBV9 and TRBJ1-2 gives the whole variable domain DSGVTQTPKHLITATGQRVTLRCSPRSGDLSVYWYQQSLDQGLQFLIQYYNGEERAKGNILERFSAQQFPDLHSELNLSSLELGDSALYFCASSPRGQLFNYGYTFGSGTRLTVV.